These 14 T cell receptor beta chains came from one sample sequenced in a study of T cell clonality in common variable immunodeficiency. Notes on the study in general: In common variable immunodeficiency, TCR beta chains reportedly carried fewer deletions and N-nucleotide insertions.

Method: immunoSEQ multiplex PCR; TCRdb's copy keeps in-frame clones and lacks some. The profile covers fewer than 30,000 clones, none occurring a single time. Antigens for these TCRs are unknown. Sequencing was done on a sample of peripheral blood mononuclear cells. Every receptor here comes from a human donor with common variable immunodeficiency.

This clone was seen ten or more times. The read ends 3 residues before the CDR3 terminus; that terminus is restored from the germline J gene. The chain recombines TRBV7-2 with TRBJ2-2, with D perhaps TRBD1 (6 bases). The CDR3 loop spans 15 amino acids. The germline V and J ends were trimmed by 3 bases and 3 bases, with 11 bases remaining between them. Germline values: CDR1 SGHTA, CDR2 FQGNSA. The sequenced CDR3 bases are TGTGCCAGCAGCTTGTGGGGGCGTCACACCGGGGAG. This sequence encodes CASSLWGRHTGE. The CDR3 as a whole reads CASSLWGRHTGELFF.

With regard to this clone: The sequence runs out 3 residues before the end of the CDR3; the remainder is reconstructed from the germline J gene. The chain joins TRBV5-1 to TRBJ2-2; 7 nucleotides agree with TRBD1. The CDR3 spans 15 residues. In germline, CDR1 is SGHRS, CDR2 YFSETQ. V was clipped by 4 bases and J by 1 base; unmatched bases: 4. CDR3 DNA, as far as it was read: TGCGCCAGCAGCATACGACAGGGGAACACCGGGGAG. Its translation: CASSIRQGNTGE. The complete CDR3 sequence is CASSIRQGNTGELFF.

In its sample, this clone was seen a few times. CDR3 in amino acids: CASSRRSGGEETQYF. CDR3 DNA, as far as it was read: TGTGCCAGCAGCCGCAGGAGTGGCGGGGAAGAGACC. V and J are TRBV7-2 and TRBJ2-5; D may be TRBD2 (6 bases). Sequencing ends 3 residues short of the CDR3 end; the germline J gene provides the rest. Trimming cost V 5 bases and J 3 bases, with 16 bases left between them. The CDR3 is made up of 15 amino acids. The germline gives CDR1 SGHTA, CDR2 FQGNSA.

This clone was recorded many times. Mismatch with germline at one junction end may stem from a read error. CDR3 bases read: TGCGCCAGCAGCCAAGAGAGGGTAGGGGGCACCTACAATGAG. This codes for CASSQERVGGTYNE. The whole CDR3 is CASSQERVGGTYNEQFF. The chain links TRBV4-2 to TRBJ2-1, with 7 positions matching TRBD1. The read terminates 3 residues ahead of where the CDR3 ends, so the germline J gene completes it. The CDR3 covers 17 residues. Germline loops: CDR1 LGHNA, CDR2 YNFKEQ.

The DNA read from the CDR3 is TGTGCCAGCAGCTTAGCGCTACAGGGCGGGAACACTGAA. Protein product: CASSLALQGGNTE. The entire CDR3 sequence reads CASSLALQGGNTEAFF. The chain links TRBV7-2 to TRBJ1-1; possible D gene TRBD1, 6 bases. From the germline J gene comes the end of the CDR3, since the read stops 3 residues before it. This CDR3 has 16 amino acids. CDR1 is SGHTA and CDR2 is FQGNSA in the germline V gene. Trimming left V 0 bases short and J 1 base short, with 12 bases between.

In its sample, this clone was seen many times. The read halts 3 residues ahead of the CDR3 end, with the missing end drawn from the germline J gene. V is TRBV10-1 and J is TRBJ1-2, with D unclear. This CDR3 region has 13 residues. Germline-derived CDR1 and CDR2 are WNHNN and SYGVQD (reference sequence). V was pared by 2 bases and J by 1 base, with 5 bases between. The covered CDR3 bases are TGCGCCAGCAGTGAGACGCGTAACTATGGC. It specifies CASSETRNYG. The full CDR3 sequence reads CASSETRNYGYTF.

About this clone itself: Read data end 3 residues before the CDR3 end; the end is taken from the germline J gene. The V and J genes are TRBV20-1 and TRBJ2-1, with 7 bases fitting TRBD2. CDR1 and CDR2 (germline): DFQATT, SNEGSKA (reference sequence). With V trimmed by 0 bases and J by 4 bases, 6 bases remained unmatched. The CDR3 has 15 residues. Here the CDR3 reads CSARESSGVYNEQFF. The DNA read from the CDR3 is TGCAGTGCTAGAGAGTCCAGCGGGGTATACAATGAG.

CDR3 protein: CASRSDRGPQPQHF. The CDR3 bases that were read are TGTGCCAGTAGGAGCGACAGGGGGCCTCAGCCC. This chain joins TRBV19 and TRBJ1-5; 10 bases line up with TRBD1. Read data end 3 residues before the CDR3 end; the end is taken from the germline J gene. V was pared by 6 bases and J by 6 bases, with 5 bases of the junction left unmatched. This CDR3 region has 14 residues. Germline CDR1 and CDR2: LNHDA and SQIVND (reference sequence). Supplemented by reference TRBV19 and TRBJ1-5, the full variable domain reads DGGITQSPKYLFRKEGQNVTLSCEQNLNHDAMYWYRQDPGQGLRLIYYSQIVNDFQKGDIAEGYSVSREKKESFPLTVTSAQKNPTAFYLCASRSDRGPQPQHFGDGTRLSIL.

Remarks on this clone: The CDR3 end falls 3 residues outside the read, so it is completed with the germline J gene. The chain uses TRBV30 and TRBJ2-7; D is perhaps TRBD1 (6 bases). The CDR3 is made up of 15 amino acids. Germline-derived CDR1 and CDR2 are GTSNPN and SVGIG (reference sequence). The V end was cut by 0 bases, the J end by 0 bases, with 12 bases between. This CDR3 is CAWSVGQGSSYEQYF. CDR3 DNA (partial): TGTGCCTGGAGTGTTGGCCAGGGGAGCTCCTACGAG.

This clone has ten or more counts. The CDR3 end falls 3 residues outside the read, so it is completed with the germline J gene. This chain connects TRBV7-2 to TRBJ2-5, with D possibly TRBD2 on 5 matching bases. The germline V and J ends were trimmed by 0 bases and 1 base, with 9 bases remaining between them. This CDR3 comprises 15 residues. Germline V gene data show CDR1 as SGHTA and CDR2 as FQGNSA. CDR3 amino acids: CASSLATGVQETQYF. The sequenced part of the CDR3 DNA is TGTGCCAGCAGCTTAGCTACCGGGGTCCAAGAGACC.

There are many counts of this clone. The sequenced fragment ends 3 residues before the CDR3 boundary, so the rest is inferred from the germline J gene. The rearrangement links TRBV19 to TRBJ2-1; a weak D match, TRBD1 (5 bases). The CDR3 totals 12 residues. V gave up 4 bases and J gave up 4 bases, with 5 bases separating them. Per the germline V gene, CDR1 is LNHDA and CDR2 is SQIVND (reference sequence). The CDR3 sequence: CASSRQYNEQFF. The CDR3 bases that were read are TGTGCCAGTAGTAGACAGTACAATGAG. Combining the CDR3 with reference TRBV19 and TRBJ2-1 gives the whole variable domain DGGITQSPKYLFRKEGQNVTLSCEQNLNHDAMYWYRQDPGQGLRLIYYSQIVNDFQKGDIAEGYSVSREKKESFPLTVTSAQKNPTAFYLCASSRQYNEQFFGPGTRLTVL.

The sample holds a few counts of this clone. CDR3 bases read: TGTGCCAGCAGCCGTAGACCGACTAGGAACACTGAA. Its protein product is CASSRRPTRNTE. The CDR3 as a whole reads CASSRRPTRNTEAFF. V is TRBV7-2 and J is TRBJ1-1; D is ambiguous. The read ends 3 residues early relative to the CDR3; the germline J gene fills the gap. The germline V gene encodes CDR1 SGHTA and CDR2 FQGNSA. This CDR3 region has 15 residues. The germline V and J ends were trimmed by 5 bases and 1 base, with 14 bases remaining between them.

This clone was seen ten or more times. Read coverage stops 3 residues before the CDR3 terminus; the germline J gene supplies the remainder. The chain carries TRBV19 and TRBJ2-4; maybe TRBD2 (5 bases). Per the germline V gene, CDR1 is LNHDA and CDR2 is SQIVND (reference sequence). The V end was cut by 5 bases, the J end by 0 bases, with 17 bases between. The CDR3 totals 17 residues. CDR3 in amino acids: CASSALGAALAKNIQYF. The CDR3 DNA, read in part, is TGTGCCAGTAGTGCCCTGGGAGCGGCGCTAGCCAAAAACATT.

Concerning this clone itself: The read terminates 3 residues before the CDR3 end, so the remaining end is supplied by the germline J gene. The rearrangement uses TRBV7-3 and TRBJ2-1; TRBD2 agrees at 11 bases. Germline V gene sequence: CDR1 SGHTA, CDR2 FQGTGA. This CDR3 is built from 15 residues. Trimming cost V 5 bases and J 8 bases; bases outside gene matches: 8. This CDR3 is CASSPRLAGRDEQFF. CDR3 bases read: TGTGCCAGCAGCCCCCGACTAGCGGGGAGGGATGAG.